Shown below are 17 T cell receptor beta chains from a single sample sequenced in a study of blood T cell repertoires in COVID-19. Measured with immunoSEQ multiplex PCR; TCRdb has only the in-frame clones, and not every one. The data hold under 250,000 clones, with 81% observed a single time. The sample was PBMCs or T cells enriched from blood (not recorded which). The receptors stem from a woman aged 50 to 65 with acute COVID-19.

The V and J genes are TRBV27 and TRBJ1-1, with TRBD1 matching over 8 bases. In germline, CDR1 is MNHEY, CDR2 SMNVEV (reference sequence). V dropped 4 bases and J dropped 3; count of bases not matched to a gene: 10. The CDR3 runs 16 residues. CDR3 nucleotides: TGTGCCAGCAGTTGGGGAGACAGGGGCCTGTACACTGAAGCTTTCTTT. Protein product: CASSWGDRGLYTEAFF.

This clone was detected only a few times. The chain recombines TRBV18 with TRBJ1-4, with 8 bases fitting TRBD1. V lost 2 bases and J lost 6; bases outside the gene matches: 2. From germline, CDR1 is KGHSH and CDR2 LQKENI. The CDR3 has 14 amino acids. The CDR3 DNA follows: TGTGCCAGCTCACCATCAGGGGGCGATGAAAAACTGTTTTTT. It is translated as CASSPSGGDEKLFF.

V and J are TRBV5-1 and TRBJ2-3; 7 nucleotides line up with TRBD2. The CDR3 consists of 14 residues. The germline gives CDR1 SGHRS, CDR2 YFSETQ. V was pared by 5 bases and J by 0 bases, with 3 bases of the junction left unmatched. The CDR3 protein is CASRSGVSTDTQYF. CDR3 DNA: TGCGCCAGCAGAAGCGGGGTGAGCACAGATACGCAGTATTTT.

The gene calls are TRBV4-1 and TRBJ1-2; D unclear. Trimming pared 1 base from V and 8 bases from J, leaving 11 bases between. CDR1 is MGHRA, CDR2 YSYEKL, per germline. The CDR3 is 13 residues long. The CDR3 reads CASSQAVLGGYTF. In nucleotides, the CDR3 is TGCGCCAGCAGCCAAGCCGTGTTGGGCGGCTACACCTTC.

The chain recombines TRBV24-1 with TRBJ2-7; TRBD1 matches at 12 bases. Germline V gene data show CDR1 as KGHDR and CDR2 as SFDVKD. Trimming cost V 7 bases and J 9 bases; bases outside gene matches: 36. CDR3 length: 23 amino acids. CDR3 protein: CATSLRGGTGGAPRGPASPGQYF. CDR3 DNA: TGTGCCACCAGCCTCAGGGGAGGGACAGGGGGCGCCCCGCGGGGTCCCGCTTCCCCTGGGCAGTACTTC.

This clone was counted once. This chain uses TRBV6-5 with TRBJ2-7; D is undetermined. Germline loops: CDR1 MNHEY, CDR2 SVGAGI. The CDR3 consists of 13 residues. Trimming stripped 8 bases from V and 3 bases from J, with 14 bases between. CDR3: CASFSIGHYEQYF. CDR3 sequence (DNA): TGTGCCAGCTTCTCGATTGGGCACTACGAGCAGTACTTC.

The V call is TRBV7-5, the J call TRBJ2-5; TRBD2 reflects the table's D call only, with no check against the DNA. TRBV7-5 is designated a pseudogene. The CDR3 runs 15 residues. The CDR3 sequence is CVRSFPRVAQETQYF. Written as DNA, the CDR3 is TGTGTCAGAAGCTTCCCGAGGGTAGCGCAAGAGACCCAGTACTTC.

The V gene is TRBV6-5, the J gene TRBJ1-3; D might be TRBD1 (6 bases). Looked up from germline, CDR1 is MNHEY and CDR2 is SVGAGI. V shed 5 bases and J shed 3 bases, with 11 bases lying between them. This CDR3 is 14 amino acids long. The CDR3 region is CASSTQGGGNTIYF. Here the CDR3 DNA reads TGTGCCAGCAGTACACAGGGTGGTGGAAACACCATATATTTT.

The chain carries TRBV27 and TRBJ1-6; 7 bases line up with TRBD1. Germline V gene data show CDR1 as MNHEY and CDR2 as SMNVEV (reference sequence). The CDR3 totals 12 residues. J was trimmed by 13 bases and V by 5 bases; bases with no gene match: 5. CDR3 sequence: CASSLRGRPLHF. For the CDR3, the DNA is TGTGCCAGCAGTCTCAGGGGGAGGCCCCTCCACTTT.

This clone was detected only a few times. This sequence joins TRBV7-2 and TRBJ2-7, with TRBD2 identical over 9 bases. The CDR3 sequence is 17 residues long. Per germline, CDR1 SGHTA and CDR2 FQGNSA. Unmatched junction bases numbered 9, after V lost 0 bases and J lost 3 bases. The CDR3 protein is CASSLASGRTNYYEQYF. DNA for the CDR3: TGTGCCAGCAGCTTAGCAAGCGGGAGGACGAACTACTACGAGCAGTACTTC.

Written as DNA, the CDR3 is TGTGCCAGCAGTAGGACAGGGCTGGGAGAGACCCAGTACTTC. This gives the protein CASSRTGLGETQYF. The chain couples TRBV2 to TRBJ2-5; 8 positions match TRBD1. The CDR3 runs to 14 residues. CDR1 and CDR2 from the germline V gene are SNHLY and FYNNEI. V gave up 5 bases and J gave up 4 bases; unmatched junction bases: 6.

Regarding this clone: Additional DNA sequences in this sample encode the identical CDR3. The chain has TRBV3-1 (or the pseudogene TRBV3-2) and TRBJ2-5; 12 positions match TRBD2. Germline lookup yields CDR1 LGHDT and CDR2 YNNKEL (reference sequence). V dropped 3 bases and J dropped 5; count of bases not matched to a gene: 10. This CDR3 is 17 amino acids long. The CDR3 DNA reads as TGTGCCAGCAGCCATAGGGGACTACTAGCGGGAGGCGAGACCCAGTACTTC. This gives the protein CASSHRGLLAGGETQYF.

The gene calls are TRBV29-1 and TRBJ1-1, with D hard to call. CDR1 is SQVTM, CDR2 ANQGSEA, per germline. Trimming removed 6 bases from V and 4 bases from J, with 18 bases in between. The CDR3 runs to 14 residues. CDR3 in amino acids: CSVVLEGRGTEAFF. In DNA, the CDR3 is TGCAGCGTGGTCCTTGAGGGCCGGGGCACTGAAGCTTTCTTT.

The chain uses TRBV19 and TRBJ1-5; 9 bases fit TRBD1. This CDR3 comprises 15 residues. Germline V CDR1 and CDR2: LNHDA, SQIVND (reference sequence). CDR3 coding DNA: TGTGCAGCCTCACAGGGGGCTGGAGGCAATCAGCCCCAGCATTTT. The encoded protein is CAASQGAGGNQPQHF.

The chain recombines TRBV11-2 with TRBJ2-7; D not certain. V was cut by 4 bases and J by 6 bases, with 7 bases left in between. The CDR3 runs 11 residues. The germline CDR1 and CDR2 sequences are SGHAT and FQNNGV. CDR3 region: CASSSVSEQYF. DNA of the CDR3: TGTGCCAGCAGCTCCGTTAGCGAGCAGTACTTC.

The chain has TRBV6-6 and TRBJ1-2; D perhaps matches TRBD1 (6 bases). V was shortened by 9 bases and J by 5 bases, with 22 bases between the two germline ends. CDR1 MNHNY and CDR2 SVGAGI come from the germline V gene (reference sequence). The length of the CDR3 is 15 residues. The CDR3: CASHPGDVVVYGYTF. CDR3 in DNA: TGTGCCAGTCATCCAGGGGACGTTGTGGTTTATGGCTACACCTTC.

This clone was detected a few times. The chain uses TRBV9 and TRBJ2-1, with 15 bases identical to TRBD2. V gave up 4 bases and J gave up 0 bases; unmatched junction bases: 8. The CDR3 loop spans 19 amino acids. The germline V gene has CDR1 SGDLS and CDR2 YYNGEE. The CDR3 coding sequence is TGTGCCAGCAGCCCCGGGACTAGCGGGGGGTCGCGCTCCTACAATGAGCAGTTCTTC. Amino acids: CASSPGTSGGSRSYNEQFF.